The clone carrying this T cell receptor beta chain was seen a handful of times. Its antigen is undetermined. The sample belongs to a study of identical twins. General study findings and limits: Weaker excess twin sharing was seen among beta out-of-frame sequences. Conclusions were based on cross-sectional statistical analysis, without following the same donors.

A universal primer site was incorporated via template switching, and the cDNA contained unique molecular identifiers. One entry per CDR3 protein results from TCRdb running MiXCR on the 5' RACE reads. This sample yields hundreds of thousands of distinct CDR3 sequences, of which more than 9% are seen a single time; around 1.5% belongs to the top ten. These data were likewise used in another study, on yellow fever vaccine responses in identical twins. That source adds: Reportedly, the response of twins' T cells to the vaccine seemed partly convergent, partly personalized.

Sequences were obtained from PBMCs. The TCR comes from a young woman in good health.

CDR3 sequence reads: CASSQYNRASNYGYTF. The DNA of the CDR3 is TGCGCCAGCAGTCAGTACAACAGGGCATCTAACTATGGCTACACCTTC. This sequence joins TRBV23-1 and TRBJ1-2; maybe TRBD1 (6 bases). TRBV23-1 is flagged as an ORF with uncertain function. The germline V and J ends were trimmed by 3 bases and 0 bases, with 14 bases remaining between them. The CDR3 is 16 amino acids.